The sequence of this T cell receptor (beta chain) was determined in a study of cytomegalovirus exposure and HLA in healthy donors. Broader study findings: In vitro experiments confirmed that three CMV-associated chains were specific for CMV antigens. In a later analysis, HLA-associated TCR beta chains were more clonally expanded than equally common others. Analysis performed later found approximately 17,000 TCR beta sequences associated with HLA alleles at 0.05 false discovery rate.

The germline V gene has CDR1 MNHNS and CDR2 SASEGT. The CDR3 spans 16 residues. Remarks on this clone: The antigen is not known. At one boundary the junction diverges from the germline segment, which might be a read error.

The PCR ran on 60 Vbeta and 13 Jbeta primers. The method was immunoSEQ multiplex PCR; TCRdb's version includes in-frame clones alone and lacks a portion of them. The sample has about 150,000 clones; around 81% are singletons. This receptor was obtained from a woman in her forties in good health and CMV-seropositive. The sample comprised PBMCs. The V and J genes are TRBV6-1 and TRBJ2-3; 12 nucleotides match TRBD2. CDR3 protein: CASREGTSGSTDTQYF. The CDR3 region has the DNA TGTGCCAGCAGGGAAGGGACTAGCGGGAGCACAGATACGCAGTATTTT.